This TCR beta chain was captured in a study of beta chain features in type 1 diabetes. Looking at the study overall: Patients were similar to healthy donors in age and gender (as well as in cell yields).

The investigators reverse transcribed all of the isolated RNA, so they sequenced expressed TCRB transcripts. Method: immunoSEQ multiplex PCR; TCRdb's copy keeps in-frame clones and lacks some. Of 630,000 or so clones in the sample, about 14% were seen once. Sorting based on CD45RO/CCR7/CD25/CD127/CD95/CD27 separated CD4+ naive, central memory, regulatory and stem cell-like memory cells. Study-level results: Researchers report that Type 1 diabetes patients had moderately but significantly shorter TCRB CDR3s across all four CD4+ subsets.

The CDR3 contains 12 residues. Between the trimmed V and J ends, which lost 0 bases and 9 bases, there was a span of 6 bases. Germline V gene data show CDR1 as MNHNY and CDR2 as SVGAGI (reference sequence). This clone was counted only a few times. Its antigen is unidentified. The TCR sequence derives from a young man with type 1 diabetes. The V call is TRBV6-6, the J call TRBJ2-1; TRBD2 might be the D (5 bases). The sample was naive CD4+ T cells from blood. Written as DNA, the CDR3 is TGTGCCAGCAGTTACTCAGGGAGTGAGCAGTTCTTC. Translated, it gives CASSYSGSEQFF.